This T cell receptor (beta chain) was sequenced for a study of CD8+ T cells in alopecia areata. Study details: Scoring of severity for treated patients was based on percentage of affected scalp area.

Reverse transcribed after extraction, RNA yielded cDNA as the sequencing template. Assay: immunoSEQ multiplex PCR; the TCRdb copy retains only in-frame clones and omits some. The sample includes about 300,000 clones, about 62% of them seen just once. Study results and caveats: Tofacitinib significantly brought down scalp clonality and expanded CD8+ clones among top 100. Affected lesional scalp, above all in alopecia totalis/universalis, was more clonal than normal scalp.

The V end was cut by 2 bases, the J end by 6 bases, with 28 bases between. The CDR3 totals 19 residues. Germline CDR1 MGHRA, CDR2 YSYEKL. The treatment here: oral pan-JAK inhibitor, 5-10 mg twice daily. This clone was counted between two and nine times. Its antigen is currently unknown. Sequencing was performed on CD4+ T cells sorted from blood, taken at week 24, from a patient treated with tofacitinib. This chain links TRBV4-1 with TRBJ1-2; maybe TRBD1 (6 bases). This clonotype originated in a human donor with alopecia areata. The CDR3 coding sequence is TGCGCCAGCAGCCAAAGGACCTACCGGGACACGCGGACCCAAAATGGCTACACCTTC. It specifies CASSQRTYRDTRTQNGYTF.